These 30 T cell receptor beta chains were all obtained from the same sample, sequenced in a study of glioma-infiltrating T cells after dendritic cell vaccination. Only in-frame clones appear in the TCRdb table, and some are missing; sequencing was by immunoSEQ multiplex PCR. The table has 55,000 to 75,000 clones, about 80% seen once. Time point indicated: after dendritic cell vaccination, including at tumor progression/relapse. This sample comprised blood, obtained after dendritic cell vaccination. The receptor set was obtained from a human donor with glioblastoma.

CDR3 sequence (DNA): TGTGCCAGCAGCTCGACAGGGCGGTTTTATGAAAAACTGTTTTTT. Amino acids: CASSSTGRFYEKLFF. V gene TRBV7-9 combines with J gene TRBJ1-4, with 7 bases lining up with TRBD1. V lost 4 bases to trimming and J lost 6 bases; unmatched junction nucleotides: 8. The germline CDR1 and CDR2 sequences are SEHNR and FQNEAQ (reference sequence). This CDR3 spans 15 amino acids.

This chain connects TRBV29-1 to TRBJ1-2, with D tentatively TRBD1 (6 bases). The CDR3 is 12 amino acids. V lost 7 bases and J lost 5, with 14 bases in between. Germline lookup yields CDR1 SQVTM and CDR2 ANQGSEA. The CDR3 region is CSATTGTYGYTF. CDR3 nucleotide sequence: TGCAGCGCCACAACCGGGACATATGGCTACACCTTC.

Only a few counts were recorded for this clone. The chain links TRBV6-6 to TRBJ1-1; maybe TRBD1 (6 bases). Per the germline V gene, CDR1 is MNHNY and CDR2 is SVGAGI (reference sequence). V was shortened by 7 bases and J by 5 bases, with 17 bases between the two germline ends. The CDR3 consists of 14 residues. The CDR3 protein is CASIRGAGETEAFF. The CDR3 coding sequence is TGTGCCAGCATCAGGGGCGCGGGAGAGACTGAAGCTTTCTTT.

The gene calls are TRBV29-1 and TRBJ1-5, with D tentatively TRBD1 (5 bases). Per the germline V gene, CDR1 is SQVTM and CDR2 is ANQGSEA. The CDR3 is 13 residues long. V dropped 5 bases and J dropped 5 bases, with 13 bases sitting between them. Here the CDR3 reads CSVLDSSDQPQHF. The DNA of the CDR3 is TGCAGCGTTCTTGACAGTTCTGATCAGCCCCAGCATTTT.

V is TRBV30 and J is TRBJ1-3; D call uncertain. Trimming stripped 2 bases from V and 0 bases from J, with 11 bases between. CDR3 length equals 15 residues. Germline V CDR1 and CDR2: GTSNPN, SVGIG (reference sequence). CDR3 DNA sequence: TGTGCCTGGAGTCCGGCCAGACACTCTGGAAACACCATATATTTT. Translating it yields CAWSPARHSGNTIYF.

The chain recombines TRBV30 with TRBJ2-1; D ambiguous. The CDR3 length is 11 residues. The V end was cut by 0 bases, the J end by 8 bases, with 5 bases between. The V gene's germline CDR1 is GTSNPN and CDR2 SVGIG (reference sequence). CDR3 in DNA: TGTGCCTGGAGTGTACGGGATGAGCAGTTCTTC. Residues: CAWSVRDEQFF.

The rearrangement links TRBV6-5 to TRBJ1-1; D gene uncertain. CDR1 and CDR2 from the germline V gene are MNHEY and SVGAGI. The CDR3 consists of 13 residues. V lost 6 bases and J 3 bases, leaving 11 bases between the germline ends. CDR3: CASRPREYTEAFF. CDR3 DNA sequence: TGTGCCAGCAGGCCCCGGGAGTACACTGAAGCTTTCTTT.

The chain joins TRBV6-5 to TRBJ2-1; a weak D match, TRBD2 (6 bases). The CDR3 totals 14 residues. Germline CDR1 and CDR2: MNHEY and SVGAGI. Trimming took 2 bases from V and 9 from J, leaving 14 bases between them. The CDR3 region has the DNA TGTGCCAGCAGTTACATTAGCCGGGGGAGTGAGCAGTTCTTC. This sequence encodes CASSYISRGSEQFF.

The rearrangement joins TRBV27 to TRBJ1-6; the D is unclear. Trimming stripped 6 bases from V and 8 bases from J, with 8 bases between. The germline V gene encodes CDR1 MNHEY and CDR2 SMNVEV (reference sequence). This CDR3 is built from 12 residues. This CDR3 is CASSQPDSPLHF. CDR3 bases: TGTGCCAGCAGCCAACCAGATTCACCCCTCCACTTT.

The rearrangement uses TRBV6-5 and TRBJ1-3; weak D call: TRBD1 (5 bases). CDR3 size: 15 residues. CDR1 is MNHEY and CDR2 is SVGAGI in the germline V gene. Trimming removed 6 bases from V and 3 bases from J, with 15 bases in between. The CDR3 DNA sequence: TGTGCCAGCAGCCGGGGGAAGGTGGATGGAAACACCATATATTTT. Translating gives CASSRGKVDGNTIYF.

This chain connects TRBV7-9 to TRBJ2-3; 16 bases agree with TRBD2. This CDR3 comprises 17 residues. Germline V lookup: CDR1 SEHNR, CDR2 FQNEAQ (reference sequence). V lost 5 bases to trimming and J lost 3 bases; unmatched junction nucleotides: 5. The CDR3 here is CASSPGLAGGRTDTQYF. The CDR3 DNA follows: TGTGCCAGCAGCCCGGGACTAGCGGGGGGGCGGACAGATACGCAGTATTTT.

This clone was observed a handful of times. The chain couples TRBV10-3 to TRBJ1-2; perhaps TRBD1 as D (6 bases). CDR1 and CDR2 from the germline V gene are ENHRY and SYGVKD. V lost 2 bases and J lost 4, with 11 bases in between. The CDR3 sequence is 14 residues long. The CDR3 is CAISEVRGSYGYTF. In DNA, the CDR3 is TGTGCCATCAGTGAGGTCAGGGGCTCCTATGGCTACACCTTC.

The V and J genes are TRBV7-3 and TRBJ2-2, with unresolved D. Trimming took 5 bases from V and 1 from J, leaving 11 bases between them. Per germline, CDR1 SGHTA and CDR2 FQGTGA. The CDR3 spans 15 residues. This CDR3 is CASSPSSGNTGELFF. For the CDR3, the DNA is TGTGCCAGCAGCCCCAGTTCAGGGAACACCGGGGAGCTGTTTTTT.

The J gene is TRBJ2-3, the V gene TRBV2; no firm D call. Germline CDR1 SNHLY, CDR2 FYNNEI. V lost 6 bases and J lost 3, with 7 bases in between. The CDR3 sequence is 12 residues long. The CDR3 region has the DNA TGTGCCAGCAGCCTCGGGACAGATACGCAGTATTTT. Its translation is CASSLGTDTQYF.

The V gene is TRBV10-3, the J gene TRBJ2-5; TRBD2 matches 8 bases. With V trimmed by 7 bases and J by 0 bases, 4 bases remained unmatched. Germline V lookup: CDR1 ENHRY, CDR2 SYGVKD. The CDR3 is 14 amino acids. This chain's CDR3 is CAIKGSGDQETQYF. The CDR3 DNA follows: TGTGCCATCAAAGGTAGCGGGGACCAAGAGACCCAGTACTTC.

The V call is TRBV15, the J call TRBJ1-6, with 9 bases fitting TRBD1. The CDR3 contains 16 residues. V lost 1 base to trimming and J lost 13 bases; unmatched junction nucleotides: 11. Germline assignment: CDR1 LNHNV and CDR2 YYDKDF (reference sequence). In DNA, the CDR3 is TGTGCCACCAGCAGAGGATCCGGGACAGGGTGGACTCCCCTCCACTTT. Translated, it gives CATSRGSGTGWTPLHF.

V gene TRBV5-1 combines with J gene TRBJ2-7; 9 nucleotides line up with TRBD2. CDR1 is SGHRS and CDR2 is YFSETQ in the germline V gene. The trim removed 4 bases at V and 1 base at J, leaving 9 bases unmatched. This CDR3 contains 16 residues. In nucleotides, the CDR3 is TGCGCCAGCAGCCTCCGGGTTAGCGGGGGTTCCTACGAGCAGTACTTC. Translating gives CASSLRVSGGSYEQYF. The whole variable domain, filled in from reference TRBV5-1 and TRBJ2-7, reads KAGVTQTPRYLIKTRGQQVTLSCSPISGHRSVSWYQQTPGQGLQFLFEYFSETQRNKGNFPGRFSGRQFSNSRSEMNVSTLELGDSALYLCASSLRVSGGSYEQYFGPGTRLTVT.

The genes are TRBV11-1 and TRBJ1-1; D may be TRBD1 (5 bases). With 3 bases removed from V and 3 bases from J, the gap between germline ends came to 11 bases. The CDR3 extends over 14 amino acids. The germline CDR1 and CDR2 sequences are SGHAT and FQDESV (reference sequence). CDR3 residues: CASSLAGPDTEAFF. CDR3 in DNA: TGTGCCAGCAGCTTGGCAGGGCCGGACACTGAAGCTTTCTTT. Based on the CDR3 plus reference TRBV11-1 and TRBJ1-1, the full variable domain is EAEVAQSPRYKITEKSQAVAFWCDPISGHATLYWYRQILGQGPELLVQFQDESVVDDSQLPKDRFSAERLKGVDSTLKIQPAELGDSAMYLCASSLAGPDTEAFFGQGTRLTVV.

This chain connects TRBV6-5 to TRBJ2-1, with D tentatively TRBD2 (5 bases). The ends were cut back, 2 bases at V and 0 bases at J, with 8 bases in the middle. CDR1 and CDR2 from the germline V gene are MNHEY and SVGAGI. The CDR3 is 15 residues long. The chain's CDR3 is CASSYEGSSYNEQFF. The CDR3 nucleotides read TGTGCCAGCAGTTACGAGGGCAGCTCCTACAATGAGCAGTTCTTC.

The V gene is TRBV11-3, the J gene TRBJ1-4; D is perhaps TRBD1 (6 bases). This CDR3 contains 13 residues. V lost 5 bases and J lost 5, with 9 bases in between. CDR1 and CDR2 (germline): SGHNT, YENEEA. The CDR3 loop is CASSPTGNEKLFF. The CDR3 nucleotides are TGTGCCAGCAGCCCCACAGGGAATGAAAAACTGTTTTTT.

The rearrangement links TRBV10-3 to TRBJ1-6, with D tentatively TRBD1 (6 bases). Trimming shortened V by 3 bases and J by 8 bases, and 14 bases separated the two germline ends. The CDR3 loop spans 15 amino acids. Germline V gene lookup returns CDR1 ENHRY and CDR2 SYGVKD. The chain's CDR3 is CAISDGQGQDSPLHF. The CDR3 DNA sequence: TGTGCCATCAGTGACGGTCAGGGGCAGGATTCACCCCTCCACTTT.

This chain links TRBV4-3 with TRBJ2-7; D is possibly TRBD1 (6 bases). V shed 2 bases and J shed 2 bases, with 10 bases lying between them. The CDR3 has 14 residues. Germline V gene sequence: CDR1 LGHNA, CDR2 YSLEER. CDR3 in amino acids: CASSQSRQAYEQYF. The CDR3 coding sequence is TGCGCCAGCAGCCAAAGTCGACAGGCCTACGAGCAGTACTTC.

The rearrangement uses TRBV30 and TRBJ1-3, with 8 positions matching TRBD1. Losses at the gene ends were 2 bases for V and 3 bases for J; bases not matched to a gene: 3. The CDR3 contains 14 residues. Germline-derived CDR1 and CDR2 are GTSNPN and SVGIG (reference sequence). As DNA, the CDR3 is TGTGCCTGGAGTCAGGGGGCTAGTGGAAACACCATATATTTT. This gives the protein CAWSQGASGNTIYF.

The rearrangement links TRBV19 to TRBJ1-2; 8 bases fit TRBD1. CDR1 is LNHDA and CDR2 is SQIVND in the germline V gene (reference sequence). J gave up 4 bases and V 4 bases, and 8 bases lay outside the gene matches. CDR3 length: 15 residues. The DNA for the CDR3 is TGTGCCAGTAGTAGAGACAGGGGTCCCCTCTATGGCTACACCTTC. Translation gives CASSRDRGPLYGYTF. Using reference TRBV19 and TRBJ1-2 for the parts outside the CDR3, the full variable domain is DGGITQSPKYLFRKEGQNVTLSCEQNLNHDAMYWYRQDPGQGLRLIYYSQIVNDFQKGDIAEGYSVSREKKESFPLTVTSAQKNPTAFYLCASSRDRGPLYGYTFGSGTRLTVV.

This clone was picked up one time. The chain has TRBV4-3 and TRBJ1-6; maybe TRBD1 (5 bases). Trimming cost V 2 bases and J 7 bases, with 6 bases left between them. CDR1 LGHNA and CDR2 YSLEER come from the germline V gene. This CDR3 is built from 13 residues. CDR3: CASSQQGNSPLHF. CDR3 bases: TGCGCCAGCAGCCAACAGGGAAATTCACCCCTCCACTTT.

This clone turned up a few times. V gene TRBV19 combines with J gene TRBJ2-3, with D possibly TRBD2 on 5 matching bases. Trimming cost V 3 bases and J 4 bases, with 8 bases left between them. The germline gives CDR1 LNHDA, CDR2 SQIVND (reference sequence). CDR3 length: 13 residues. CDR3 residues: CASSILSADTQYF. The DNA for the CDR3 is TGTGCCAGTAGTATCCTTAGCGCAGATACGCAGTATTTT.

This chain links TRBV6-1 with TRBJ1-2; 7 positions agree with TRBD1. Germline V gene lookup returns CDR1 MNHNS and CDR2 SASEGT. The CDR3 consists of 15 residues. J lost 2 bases, V lost 2 bases, and 5 bases had no gene match. The CDR3 is CASSEIPGQNYGYTF. The DNA for the CDR3 is TGTGCCAGCAGTGAAATCCCGGGACAGAACTATGGCTACACCTTC.

The chain is built from TRBV30 and TRBJ1-4; 7 bases map to TRBD1. The germline gives CDR1 GTSNPN, CDR2 SVGIG (reference sequence). This CDR3 contains 12 residues. The J segment lost 7 bases and the V segment lost 4 bases, leaving 3 bases of the junction unmatched. The CDR3 spells CAWKQGFEKLFF. For the CDR3, the DNA is TGTGCCTGGAAACAGGGGTTTGAAAAACTGTTTTTT.

J is TRBJ1-2 and V is TRBV4-3; 7 bases are shared with TRBD1. Per germline, CDR1 LGHNA and CDR2 YSLEER. The length of the CDR3 is 15 residues. The trim removed 0 bases at V and 7 bases at J, leaving 8 bases unmatched. Here the CDR3 DNA reads TGCGCCAGCAGCCAAGATCTCGCAGGGGGTCCTGGCTACACCTTC. The encoded protein is CASSQDLAGGPGYTF.

The chain joins TRBV7-8 to TRBJ2-3; 13 bases match TRBD2. CDR3 length: 17 residues. V lost 5 bases to trimming and J lost 1 base; unmatched junction nucleotides: 6. The V gene's germline CDR1 is SGHVS and CDR2 FQNEAQ. The CDR3 coding sequence is TGTGCCAGCAGCCCTGGGACTAGCGGGGTAGGCACAGATACGCAGTATTTT. Its protein is CASSPGTSGVGTDTQYF.